Following are 10 T cell receptor beta chains from one sample sequenced in a study of shared clonotypes between healthy human individuals. The data were produced by immunoSEQ multiplex PCR, yet TCRdb's version contains in-frame clones alone and is incomplete. The repertoire includes approximately 2.5 million clones, over 85% of them detected once, and approximately 0.37% sits in the top ten. The sequenced sample consisted of naive CD4+ T cells from PBMCs. Subset indicated: CD45RA+ positively selected. These receptors all stem from a young man in good health. Some clones in this sample may be carry-over from other donors' samples.

V usage is TRBV14 and J usage is TRBJ2-3, with a tentative D call TRBD2 (5 bases). V was shortened by 2 bases and J by 5 bases, with 11 bases between the two germline ends. The germline V gene has CDR1 SGHDN and CDR2 FVKESK. This CDR3 spans 14 amino acids. The CDR3 bases are TGTGCCAGCAGCCAAAGCGGACCGGGAGATACGCAGTATTTT. Translated, it gives CASSQSGPGDTQYF.

The V call is TRBV5-1, the J call TRBJ2-1; no firm D call. This CDR3 has 13 amino acids. Trimming removed 1 base at V and 5 bases at J, with 7 bases between. Germline V gives CDR1 SGHRS, CDR2 YFSETQ. The CDR3 loop reads CASSLLQNNEQFF. Here the CDR3 DNA reads TGCGCCAGCAGCTTGTTACAAAACAATGAGCAGTTCTTC.

The chain is built from TRBV6-1 and TRBJ2-3; D might be TRBD2 (6 bases). V lost 8 bases, J lost 6 bases, and 15 bases lay in between. The CDR3 is made up of 13 amino acids. Germline loops: CDR1 MNHNS, CDR2 SASEGT. The CDR3 DNA follows: TGTGCCAGCTCCCCTGGGGGACTCGATACGCAGTATTTT. Translated, it gives CASSPGGLDTQYF.

This chain uses TRBV5-1 with TRBJ2-7; D perhaps matches TRBD1 (6 bases). V lost 4 bases, J lost 2 bases, and 13 bases lay in between. There are 14 residues in the CDR3. Germline values: CDR1 SGHRS, CDR2 YFSETQ. The DNA for the CDR3 is TGCGCCAGCAGCCGGAGACAGGAAACCTACGAGCAGTACTTC. Its protein product is CASSRRQETYEQYF.

The chain joins TRBV9 to TRBJ2-2; 8 nucleotides agree with TRBD2. CDR1 and CDR2 (germline): SGDLS, YYNGEE. V lost 3 bases and J lost 6; bases outside the gene matches: 10. The CDR3 extends over 16 amino acids. The DNA for the CDR3 is TGTGCCAGCAGCGCGGGACCGGGAGGGCCCGCCGGGGAGCTGTTTTTT. Translation gives CASSAGPGGPAGELFF.

V usage is TRBV19 and J usage is TRBJ2-6, with D unresolved. Germline V lookup: CDR1 LNHDA, CDR2 SQIVND (reference sequence). The CDR3 is made up of 16 amino acids. V was cut by 3 bases and J by 1 base, with 10 bases left in between. CDR3 DNA: TGTGCCAGTAGTATGGAAAGGGTGTCTGGGGCCAACGTCCTGACTTTC. This sequence encodes CASSMERVSGANVLTF.

Details on this clone: This CDR3 is also generated by other DNA sequences in the sample. The CDR3 here is CASSLGTGPGETQYF. DNA of the CDR3: TGCGCCAGCAGCTTGGGGACAGGGCCAGGGGAGACCCAGTACTTC. The chain couples TRBV5-1 to TRBJ2-5; TRBD1 agrees at 8 bases. The junction had 6 bases not matched to a gene; V was cut back by 0 bases and J by 5 bases. Germline V gene data show CDR1 as SGHRS and CDR2 as YFSETQ. The CDR3 has 15 amino acids. The full variable domain, its missing parts supplied by reference TRBV5-1 and TRBJ2-5, is KAGVTQTPRYLIKTRGQQVTLSCSPISGHRSVSWYQQTPGQGLQFLFEYFSETQRNKGNFPGRFSGRQFSNSRSEMNVSTLELGDSALYLCASSLGTGPGETQYFGPGTRLLVL.

The CDR3 reads CASSVAGPSSGYTF. In nucleotides, the CDR3 is TGTGCCAGCAGCGTAGCTGGGCCCTCATCGGGCTACACCTTC. V gene TRBV9 combines with J gene TRBJ1-2, with D unresolved. V gave up 0 bases and J gave up 8 bases, with 14 bases separating them. This CDR3 region has 14 residues. Germline CDR1 and CDR2: SGDLS and YYNGEE.

This chain joins TRBV5-1 and TRBJ2-5; TRBD2 agrees at 7 bases. The CDR3 covers 12 residues. V dropped 4 bases and J dropped 5; count of bases not matched to a gene: 2. Germline assignment: CDR1 SGHRS and CDR2 YFSETQ. CDR3 region: CASSHSGETQYF. As DNA, the CDR3 is TGCGCCAGCAGCCATAGCGGGGAGACCCAGTACTTC.

This rearrangement joins TRBV27 to TRBJ1-5; tentatively, D is TRBD1 (5 bases). V was trimmed by 3 bases and J by 6 bases, leaving 18 bases between them. The CDR3 has 16 residues. Germline lookup yields CDR1 MNHEY and CDR2 SMNVEV (reference sequence). The CDR3 here is CASSLGRALGSQPQHF. The CDR3 coding sequence is TGTGCCAGCAGTTTGGGACGGGCGTTGGGAAGTCAGCCCCAGCATTTT.